Below, one T cell receptor beta chain is given with its context. Its target antigen remains unknown. Base quality data are lacking; no much larger clone is found one base away. Genomic DNA was isolated from the sorted cells so that the TCRbeta CDR3 region could be sequenced. The immunoSEQ Assay was used for sequencing of TCRbeta CDR3 regions. Held by TCRdb, this immuneACCESS table contains in-frame sequences only and omits some clones. Under half of the omission traces to an unresolved V gene where checked; the cause of the rest is unknown. Counted in this sample were some 100,000 clones; approximately 86% of them appeared once. The ten largest clones take up around 0.82% of the sample. This entry is derived from a study of OX40 agonist ivuxolimab in advanced cancers. With regard to the full study: The costimulatory receptor OX40 (CD134) was targeted by ivuxolimab, a fully human IgG2 agonistic monoclonal antibody. Intravenous ivuxolimab was administered to patients every 2 weeks at six dose levels: 0.01, 0.1, 0.3, 1.5, 3 and 10 mg/kg. Of the 50 to 55 patients in dose escalation, some 20 had hepatocellular carcinoma, about 15 had melanoma, 9 had renal cell carcinoma and 9 had head and neck cancer. In the dose-escalation cohort, approximately 82% of patients were male, and the mean age was approximately 64 years, with a range of roughly 20 to 80. Prior anti-PD-1, anti-PD-L1 or anti-CTLA-4 therapy was permitted, and checkpoint inhibitors had been received by 30% to 40% of dose-escalation patients. Partial responses occurred in three dose-escalation patients: two with cutaneous melanoma and one with hepatocellular carcinoma. The point of sequencing TCRbeta in the periphery was to test whether ivuxolimab changed TCR sequence diversity and drove clonal T-cell expansion. The paper covers the monotherapy dose-escalation part of the phase I ivuxolimab trial, which included N of about 50 patients. Study-level results and caveats: In partial responders in the 0.1-3.0 mg/kg groups, normalized peripheral clonal expansion was found to be among the lowest, especially among CD8+ T cells. The antigen specificity of the clonally expanded peripheral T cells was not determined. At doses of 0.1 to 3.0 mg/kg, clonal expansion of both CD4+ and CD8+ blood T cells was observed from baseline to week 6. Low levels of normalized T-cell clonal expansion were also shown by some nonresponding patients. After ivuxolimab, CD8+ T cells had more expanded clones than CD4+ T cells on average.

Relative to germline, V is 6 bases shorter and J is 0 bases shorter, with 11 bases between their ends. Based on the germline V gene (reference sequence), the CDR1 and CDR2 sequences are LNHDA and SQIVND. The CDR3 spans 14 residues, from the cysteine through the phenylalanine. Only the CDR3 part of the read is kept: 42 bases, read in frame from the first base. Patients with a history of autoimmune disease or receiving systemic immunosuppression were excluded from the trial. In every dose cohort, peripheral blood was drawn for TCR sequencing at baseline, cycle 4 day 1, and cycle 7 day 1. Samples came from an open-label, multicenter, first-in-human phase I dose-escalation trial of ivuxolimab. Adults with locally advanced or metastatic head and neck squamous cell, hepatocellular, melanoma or renal cell carcinoma were enrolled in the trial. Before TCR sequencing, CD4+ and CD8+ T cells were separately sorted from peripheral blood.

The sequence links TRBV19 to TRBJ1-1; the D gene is perhaps TRBD1, on 5 matching bases. Sample: CD4+ or CD8+ T cells sorted from blood, taken in a trial of the OX40 agonist ivuxolimab. The receptor was derived from an adult with an advanced solid tumor such as melanoma, head and neck, liver or kidney cancer. The DNA reads as follows: TGTGCCAGTAGAGGGGCCCTCATGAACACTGAAGCTTTCTTT. The resulting protein is CASRGALMNTEAFF.